This T cell receptor (beta chain) was sequenced for a study of cytomegalovirus exposure and HLA in healthy donors. PCR was performed using 60 Vbeta and 13 Jbeta primers. The table came from immunoSEQ multiplex PCR; TCRdb's copy has only in-frame clones and leaves some out. The sample includes some 42,000 clones. The sample was PBMCs. This sequence originates from a young man in good health and CMV-seronegative.

The CDR3 DNA follows: TGTGCTAGTGGGCGACAGGGGGAAGGCACTGAAGCTTTCTTT. It encodes CASGRQGEGTEAFF. The V and J genes are TRBV12-5 and TRBJ1-1; 9 nucleotides line up with TRBD1. Trimming took 6 bases from V and 4 from J; bases not matched to a gene: 6. CDR3 size: 14 residues. Germline loops: CDR1 LGHNT, CDR2 FRNRAP.